Described below is a single TCR beta chain sequence and its context. What it binds is not known. After removal of 4 bases from V and 7 bases from J, the junction contained 8 bases not matched to a gene. Germline lookup yields CDR1 KGHSH and CDR2 LQKENI. The CDR3 has 15 residues. This entry is derived from a study of cytomegalovirus exposure and HLA in healthy donors. Overall study context: Earlier results showed 117 million unique TCR beta sequences derived from roughly 200 million T cells. Study-level findings and limits: Sequencing depth roughly uniform across donors was assumed in presence/absence analyses.

PCR was performed using 60 Vbeta and 13 Jbeta primers. Profiled with immunoSEQ multiplex PCR; TCRdb holds only in-frame clones, not every one. The repertoire holds over 200,000 clones, 77% seen once, with 2.5% to 3.5% in the top ten. The source of this sequence is a woman in her sixties or seventies in good health and CMV-seropositive. The chain has TRBV18 and TRBJ2-7; TRBD2 matches at 12 bases. The sample comprised PBMCs. CDR3 sequence reads: CASSLASGRAREQYF. As DNA, the CDR3 is TGTGCCAGCTCACTGGCTAGCGGGAGGGCCAGAGAGCAGTACTTC.